This TCR beta chain was captured by sequencing in a study of control samples from healthy donors and cancer patients. The method was immunoSEQ multiplex PCR; TCRdb's version includes in-frame clones alone and lacks a portion of them. The sample lists 100,000 to 150,000 clones; approximately 92% were seen once. Germline CDR1 and CDR2: SNHLY and FYNNEI. The V end was cut by 5 bases, the J end by 1 base, with 10 bases between. The CDR3 is 14 amino acids. This sequence originates from a man aged 18 to 30 in good health. The sequenced material came from blood. The V gene is TRBV2, the J gene TRBJ2-3; a weak D match, TRBD1 (6 bases). CDR3 DNA sequence: TGTGCCAGCAGTTCTCGACAGGGCACAGATACGCAGTATTTT. Translated: CASSSRQGTDTQYF.